The following is a TCR beta chain sequence with its context. The antigen is not known. The CDR3 sequence is 15 residues long. The V gene's germline CDR1 is SNHLY and CDR2 FYNNEI. V was pared by 4 bases and J by 3 bases, with 4 bases of the junction left unmatched. A J-beta primer mix and a sample-barcoded 5' primer were used in a second PCR of roughly 6 to 11 cycles. Each CDR3 protein gets one entry after TCRdb re-called the 5' RACE reads with MiXCR. Among 700,000 or so distinct CDR3 sequences listed, 40% to 45% were seen once. The sample comes from a study of blood T cells in healthy people across ages. Points from the study as a whole: Roughly linear declines in TCR beta diversity per million T cells occurred with age.

V gene TRBV2 combines with J gene TRBJ2-1; 9 bases align to TRBD1. The sequenced sample was blood. The TCR was taken from a man older than 75 in good health. CDR3 protein: CASSVRQGGYNEQFF. The CDR3 DNA follows: TGTGCCAGCAGTGTGCGACAGGGGGGCTACAATGAGCAGTTCTTC.